One sample yielded the 10 T cell receptor beta chains listed below, sequenced in a study of cytomegalovirus exposure and HLA in healthy donors. PCR amplification relied on 60 Vbeta primers (plus 13 Jbeta primers). Here immunoSEQ multiplex PCR was the method, and the copy in TCRdb shows in-frame clones only, minus some. The table shows about 120,000 clones, with under 20% occurring only once. Sequencing was carried out using PBMCs. The receptors were sampled from a female donor in good health and CMV-seropositive.

V is TRBV6-4 and J is TRBJ1-1, with a weak D call TRBD1 (5 bases). The germline V gene has CDR1 MRHNA and CDR2 SNTAGT. Trimming cost V 4 bases and J 4 bases, with 13 bases left between them. This CDR3 has 14 amino acids. DNA of the CDR3: TGTGCCAGCAGTGTCGACAGAACGGGCACTGAAGCTTTCTTT. This encodes CASSVDRTGTEAFF.

There are a few counts of this clone. This chain uses TRBV7-2 with TRBJ1-2, with 7 bases aligning to TRBD1. Germline trimming cut 5 bases from V and 4 bases from J; bases unmatched to any gene: 10. The CDR3 covers 15 residues. Looked up from germline, CDR1 is SGHTA and CDR2 is FQGNSA. DNA for the CDR3: TGTGCCAGCAGCCCAGTCGGGACAGAGACCTATGGCTACACCTTC. Translation gives CASSPVGTETYGYTF.

The chain joins TRBV7-9 to TRBJ1-5, with TRBD1 matching over 9 bases. This CDR3 is 17 amino acids long. V trimming: 1 base; J trimming: 2 bases; junction bases outside the gene matches: 6. Germline V gives CDR1 SEHNR, CDR2 FQNEAQ (reference sequence). CDR3 sequence reads: CASSLETGGAGNQPQHF. The CDR3 DNA reads TGTGCCAGCAGCTTAGAAACAGGGGGCGCGGGCAATCAGCCCCAGCATTTT.

This clone has a handful of counts. The chain joins TRBV4-3 to TRBJ1-6; D is uncertain. From germline, CDR1 is LGHNA and CDR2 YSLEER. V was clipped by 0 bases and J by 10 bases, with 10 bases between them. CDR3 length equals 14 residues. This CDR3 reads CASSQDWEVSPLHF. The DNA for the CDR3 is TGCGCCAGCAGCCAAGATTGGGAGGTCTCACCCCTCCACTTT.

J is TRBJ2-7 and V is TRBV4-1; the D gene is possibly TRBD2 (6 bases). CDR3 length: 15 residues. The V and J ends lost 1 base and 5 bases respectively, with 15 bases between them. CDR1 is MGHRA, CDR2 YSYEKL, per germline. Here the CDR3 reads CASSQVFFGGNEQYF. In DNA, the CDR3 is TGCGCCAGCAGCCAAGTTTTTTTTGGAGGGAACGAGCAGTACTTC.

This chain joins TRBV29-1 and TRBJ2-7, with TRBD1 matching 10 bases. Losses at the gene ends were 5 bases for V and 4 bases for J; bases not matched to a gene: 5. Germline CDR1 and CDR2: SQVTM and ANQGSEA. CDR3 length: 13 residues. DNA for the CDR3: TGCAGCGTTATAGGGACAGGGGTGTACGAGCAGTACTTC. Translating it yields CSVIGTGVYEQYF.

This chain joins TRBV2 and TRBJ2-1; 7 bases agree with TRBD2. From germline, CDR1 is SNHLY and CDR2 FYNNEI. The ends lost 3 bases at V and 4 bases at J; junction bases unmatched: 6. This CDR3 has 15 residues. CDR3 coding DNA: TGTGCCAGCAGTGAGAGCCTAGCGGATTACAATGAGCAGTTCTTC. This gives the protein CASSESLADYNEQFF.

The J gene is TRBJ2-7, the V gene TRBV5-6, with D tentatively TRBD2 (7 bases). The germline V gene encodes CDR1 SGHDT and CDR2 YYEEEE. The CDR3 covers 14 residues. The germline V and J ends were trimmed by 3 bases and 3 bases, with 13 bases remaining between them. Here the CDR3 reads CASSWGGAVYEQYF. CDR3 DNA sequence: TGTGCCAGCAGCTGGGGGGGGGCAGTCTACGAGCAGTACTTC.

This clone was seen a few times. The genes are TRBV9 and TRBJ1-2; a possible D gene is TRBD1 (5 bases). With 0 bases removed from V and 3 bases from J, the gap between germline ends came to 6 bases. Germline CDR1 and CDR2: SGDLS and YYNGEE. The CDR3 covers 13 residues. In DNA, the CDR3 is TGTGCCAGCAGCGTAGGGGGGGACTATGGCTACACCTTC. Its translation: CASSVGGDYGYTF.

The chain links TRBV2 to TRBJ1-1; maybe TRBD1 (6 bases). The CDR3 contains 13 residues. CDR1 and CDR2 from the germline V gene are SNHLY and FYNNEI. The V end was cut by 7 bases, the J end by 4 bases, with 13 bases between. This CDR3 is CASTGGAATEAFF. In DNA, the CDR3 is TGTGCCAGCACGGGGGGGGCCGCCACTGAAGCTTTCTTT.